Following are 12 T cell receptor beta chains from one sample sequenced in a study of blood T cell repertoires in COVID-19. Sequencing used immunoSEQ multiplex PCR; TCRdb keeps in-frame clones, though not all of them. The sample carries more than 350,000 clones, 70% to 90% recorded once. Sequenced sample: PBMCs or T cells enriched from blood (not recorded which). All receptors come from a woman aged 18-29 years who had been exposed to COVID-19.

The chain recombines TRBV2 with TRBJ2-3; D is perhaps TRBD2 (6 bases). CDR3 length: 15 residues. V was shortened by 3 bases and J by 0 bases, with 10 bases between the two germline ends. CDR1 SNHLY and CDR2 FYNNEI come from the germline V gene. Here the CDR3 DNA reads TGTGCCAGCAGTGATGTAGCGGTTAGCACAGATACGCAGTATTTT. The encoded protein is CASSDVAVSTDTQYF.

V usage is TRBV6-1 and J usage is TRBJ2-5, with D unresolved. There are 17 residues in the CDR3. Trimming cost V 1 base and J 1 base, with 16 bases left between them. The germline V gene encodes CDR1 MNHNS and CDR2 SASEGT. The DNA for the CDR3 is TGTGCCAGCAGTGAAGGACGACTCAGAATCCTCCAAGAGACCCAGTACTTC. Protein product: CASSEGRLRILQETQYF.

J is TRBJ2-2 and V is TRBV6-1; a possible D gene is TRBD1 (5 bases). Germline V gene data show CDR1 as MNHNS and CDR2 as SASEGT. The CDR3 extends over 14 amino acids. Trimming removed 7 bases from V and 3 bases from J, with 12 bases in between. The CDR3 loop reads CASIPTAHTGELFF. DNA of the CDR3: TGTGCCAGCATCCCGACAGCGCACACCGGGGAGCTGTTTTTT.

The chain carries TRBV3-1 (or the pseudogene TRBV3-2) and TRBJ2-7; 13 bases match TRBD2. The CDR3 extends over 16 amino acids. V lost 6 bases to trimming and J lost 1 base; unmatched junction nucleotides: 6. Germline V CDR1 and CDR2: LGHDT, YNNKEL (reference sequence). CDR3 bases: TGTGCCAGCAGTCCCGGGACTAGCGGGGTATCCTACGAGCAGTACTTC. It encodes CASSPGTSGVSYEQYF.

This sequence joins TRBV25-1 and TRBJ1-2; D unresolved. CDR1 is MGHDK and CDR2 is SYGVNS in the germline V gene. The V end lost 4 bases, the J end lost 0 bases, and 12 bases lay between the germline ends. This CDR3 is built from 15 residues. CDR3 DNA: TGTGCCAGCAGTGGAAGAGGAGGGTCTAACTATGGCTACACCTTC. Its translation is CASSGRGGSNYGYTF.

The J gene is TRBJ2-2, the V gene TRBV4-1; D ambiguous. V dropped 4 bases and J dropped 9 bases, with 21 bases sitting between them. Germline V gene sequence: CDR1 MGHRA, CDR2 YSYEKL. CDR3 length equals 16 residues. The CDR3 DNA follows: TGCGCCAGCAGCCCCGTGGGCCTAACCGTTCGGAGGGAGCTGTTTTTT. It codes for CASSPVGLTVRRELFF.

DNA for the CDR3: TGCAGCGCGGGACAGCCCAACTCCTACGAGCAGTACTTC. Its protein is CSAGQPNSYEQYF. The rearrangement joins TRBV29-1 to TRBJ2-7; TRBD1 matches at 7 bases. Germline trimming cut 7 bases from V and 0 bases from J; bases unmatched to any gene: 6. This CDR3 region has 13 residues. Germline V CDR1 and CDR2: SQVTM, ANQGSEA.

The V gene is TRBV20-1, the J gene TRBJ1-2, with D unclear. Trimming shortened V by 3 bases and J by 8 bases, and 10 bases separated the two germline ends. This CDR3 has 11 residues. CDR1 is DFQATT and CDR2 is SNEGSKA in the germline V gene (reference sequence). The CDR3 DNA reads TGCAGTGCTAGCCCCCTTATAGGCTACACCTTC. Translating it yields CSASPLIGYTF.

This clone was seen just once. V usage is TRBV10-2 and J usage is TRBJ2-1; D is possibly TRBD2 (6 bases). In germline, CDR1 is WSHSY, CDR2 SAAADI. This CDR3 region has 11 residues. V lost 8 bases and J lost 9, with 11 bases in between. CDR3 in amino acids: CASRRVGEQFF. As DNA, the CDR3 is TGCGCCAGCCGGAGGGTCGGTGAGCAGTTCTTC.

The chain is built from TRBV11-3 and TRBJ2-3; TRBD2 aligns across 8 bases. The germline CDR1 and CDR2 sequences are SGHNT and YENEEA. This CDR3 has 16 amino acids. J lost 5 bases, V lost 0 bases, and 7 bases had no gene match. In DNA, the CDR3 is TGTGCCAGCAGCTTAGATACTAGCGGCAGGGTAGATACGCAGTATTTT. It yields the protein CASSLDTSGRVDTQYF. The variable domain in full, with the rest retrieved from reference TRBV11-3 and TRBJ2-3, is EAGVVQSPRYKIIEKKQPVAFWCNPISGHNTLYWYLQNLGQGPELLIRYENEEAVDDSQLPKDRFSAERLKGVDSTLKIQPAELGDSAVYLCASSLDTSGRVDTQYFGPGTRLTVL.

The V call is TRBV7-9, the J call TRBJ2-1; 9 nucleotides agree with TRBD2. CDR1 is SEHNR, CDR2 FQNEAQ, per germline (reference sequence). The V gene end was trimmed by 2 bases and the J gene end by 0 bases; junction bases not matched to a gene: 8. This CDR3 is 18 amino acids long. CDR3 DNA sequence: TGTGCCAGCAGCTTACCCCGCGGGAGGGCCCGCTCCTACAATGAGCAGTTCTTC. Amino acid sequence: CASSLPRGRARSYNEQFF.

The rearrangement uses TRBV28 and TRBJ2-7, with D possibly TRBD2 on 7 matching bases. The ends were cut back, 6 bases at V and 4 bases at J, with 19 bases in the middle. From germline, CDR1 is MDHEN and CDR2 SYDVKM. This CDR3 has 15 residues. The CDR3 region has the DNA TGTGCCAGCAGACGAGGTGGGGGGGCCCTGTACGAGCAGTACTTC. Translation: CASRRGGGALYEQYF.